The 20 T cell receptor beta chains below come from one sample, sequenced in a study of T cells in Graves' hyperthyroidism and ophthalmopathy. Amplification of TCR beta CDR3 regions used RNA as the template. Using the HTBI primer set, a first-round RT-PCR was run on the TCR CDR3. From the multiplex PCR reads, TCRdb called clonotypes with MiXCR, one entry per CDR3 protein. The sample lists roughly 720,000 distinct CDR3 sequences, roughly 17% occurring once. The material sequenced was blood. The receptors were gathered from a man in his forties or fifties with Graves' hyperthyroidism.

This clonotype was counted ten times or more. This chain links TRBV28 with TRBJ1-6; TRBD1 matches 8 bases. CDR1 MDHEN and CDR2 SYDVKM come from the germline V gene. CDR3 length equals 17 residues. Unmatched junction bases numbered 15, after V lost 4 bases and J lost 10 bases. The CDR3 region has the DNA TGTGCCAGCAGTTCTCTCACCCCCGGACAGGGATGGTCACCCCTCCACTTT. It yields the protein CASSSLTPGQGWSPLHF.

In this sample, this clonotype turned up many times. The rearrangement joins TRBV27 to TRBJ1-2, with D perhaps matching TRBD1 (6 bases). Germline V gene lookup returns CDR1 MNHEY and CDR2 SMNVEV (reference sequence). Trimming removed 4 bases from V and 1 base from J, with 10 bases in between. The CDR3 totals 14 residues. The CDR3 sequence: CASSSNRDNYGYTF. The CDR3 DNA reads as TGTGCCAGCAGTTCCAACAGGGATAACTATGGCTACACCTTC.

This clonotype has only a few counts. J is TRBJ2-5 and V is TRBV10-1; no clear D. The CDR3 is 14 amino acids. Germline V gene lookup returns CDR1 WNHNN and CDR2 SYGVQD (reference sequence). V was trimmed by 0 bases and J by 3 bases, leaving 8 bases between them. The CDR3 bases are TGCGCCAGCAGTGAGTCTGGCGGAGAAGAGACCCAGTACTTC. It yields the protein CASSESGGEETQYF.

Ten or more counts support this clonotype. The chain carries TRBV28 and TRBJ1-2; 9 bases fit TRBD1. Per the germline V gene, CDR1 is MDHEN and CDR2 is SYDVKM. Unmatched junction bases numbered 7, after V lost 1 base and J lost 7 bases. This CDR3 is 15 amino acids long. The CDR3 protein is CASSLLAGQGGGYTF. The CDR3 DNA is TGTGCCAGCAGTTTATTAGCGGGACAGGGTGGTGGCTACACCTTC.

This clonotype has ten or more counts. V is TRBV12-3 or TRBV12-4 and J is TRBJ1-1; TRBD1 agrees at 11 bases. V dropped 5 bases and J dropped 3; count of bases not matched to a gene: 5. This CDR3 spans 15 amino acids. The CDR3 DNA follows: TGTGCCAGCAGTCTTGGGACAGGGGGGTACACTGAAGCTTTCTTT. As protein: CASSLGTGGYTEAFF.

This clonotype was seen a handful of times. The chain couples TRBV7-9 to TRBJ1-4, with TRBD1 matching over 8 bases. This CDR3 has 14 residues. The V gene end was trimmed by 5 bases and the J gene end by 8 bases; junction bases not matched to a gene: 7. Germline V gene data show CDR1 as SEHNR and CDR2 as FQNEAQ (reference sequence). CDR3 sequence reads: CASSPVTGEEKLFF. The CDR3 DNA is TGTGCCAGCAGCCCAGTGACAGGGGAGGAAAAACTGTTTTTT.

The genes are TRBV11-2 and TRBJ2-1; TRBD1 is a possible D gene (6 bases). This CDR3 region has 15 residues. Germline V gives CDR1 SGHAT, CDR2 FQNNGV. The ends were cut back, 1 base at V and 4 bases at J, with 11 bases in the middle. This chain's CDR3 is CASSLVGAMYNEQFF. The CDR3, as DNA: TGTGCCAGCAGCTTAGTGGGGGCGATGTACAATGAGCAGTTCTTC. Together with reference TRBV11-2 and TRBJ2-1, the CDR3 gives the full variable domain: EAGVAQSPRYKIIEKRQSVAFWCNPISGHATLYWYQQILGQGPKLLIQFQNNGVVDDSQLPKDRFSAERLKGVDSTLKIQPAKLEDSAVYLCASSLVGAMYNEQFFGPGTRLTVL.

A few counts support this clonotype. DNA for the CDR3: TGTGCCAGCAGCGTGGGCTCGGGTCAGCCCCAGCATTTT. It is translated as CASSVGSGQPQHF. The chain joins TRBV9 to TRBJ1-5; D remains unclear. V was shortened by 2 bases and J by 6 bases, with 9 bases between the two germline ends. CDR1 is SGDLS, CDR2 YYNGEE, per germline. CDR3 length: 13 residues.

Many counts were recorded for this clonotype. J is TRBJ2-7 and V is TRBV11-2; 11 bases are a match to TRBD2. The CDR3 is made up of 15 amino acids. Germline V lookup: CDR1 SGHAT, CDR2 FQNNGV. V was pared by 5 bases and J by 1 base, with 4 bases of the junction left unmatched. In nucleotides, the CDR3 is TGTGCCAGCAGCCAGACTAGCGGGGCTTCCTACGAGCAGTACTTC. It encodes CASSQTSGASYEQYF.

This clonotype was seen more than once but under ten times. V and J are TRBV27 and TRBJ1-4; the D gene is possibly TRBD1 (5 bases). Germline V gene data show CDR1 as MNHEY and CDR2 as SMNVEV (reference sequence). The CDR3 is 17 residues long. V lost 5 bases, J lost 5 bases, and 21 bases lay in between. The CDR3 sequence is CASSPHPEAWGNEKLFF. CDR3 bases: TGTGCCAGCAGTCCTCACCCGGAGGCTTGGGGGAATGAAAAACTGTTTTTT.

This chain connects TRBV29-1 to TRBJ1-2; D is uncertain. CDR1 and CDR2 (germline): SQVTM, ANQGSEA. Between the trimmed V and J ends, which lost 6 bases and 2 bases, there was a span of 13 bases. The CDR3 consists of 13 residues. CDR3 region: CSVPGLFNYGYTF. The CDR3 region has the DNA TGCAGCGTGCCGGGGTTATTCAACTATGGCTACACCTTC.

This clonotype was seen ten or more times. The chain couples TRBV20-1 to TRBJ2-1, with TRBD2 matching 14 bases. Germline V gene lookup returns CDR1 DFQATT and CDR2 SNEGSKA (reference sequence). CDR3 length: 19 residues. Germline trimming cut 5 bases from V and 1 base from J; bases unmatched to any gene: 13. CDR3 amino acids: CSALRRGLAGERSYNEQFF. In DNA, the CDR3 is TGCAGTGCTCTCCGGCGGGGACTAGCGGGAGAACGGTCCTACAATGAGCAGTTCTTC.

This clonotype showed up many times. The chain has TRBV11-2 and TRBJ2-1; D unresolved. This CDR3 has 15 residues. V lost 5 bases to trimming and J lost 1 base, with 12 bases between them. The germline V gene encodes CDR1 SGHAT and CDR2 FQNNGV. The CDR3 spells CASSRTLGSYNEQFF. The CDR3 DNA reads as TGTGCCAGCAGCCGGACCCTGGGATCCTACAATGAGCAGTTCTTC.

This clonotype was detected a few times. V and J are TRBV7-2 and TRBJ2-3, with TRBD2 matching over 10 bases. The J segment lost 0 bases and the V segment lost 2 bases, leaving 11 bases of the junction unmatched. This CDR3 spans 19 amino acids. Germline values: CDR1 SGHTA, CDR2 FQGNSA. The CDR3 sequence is CASSLRAGGLWSSTDTQYF. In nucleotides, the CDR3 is TGTGCCAGCAGCTTAAGAGCGGGAGGGCTTTGGTCTAGCACAGATACGCAGTATTTT.

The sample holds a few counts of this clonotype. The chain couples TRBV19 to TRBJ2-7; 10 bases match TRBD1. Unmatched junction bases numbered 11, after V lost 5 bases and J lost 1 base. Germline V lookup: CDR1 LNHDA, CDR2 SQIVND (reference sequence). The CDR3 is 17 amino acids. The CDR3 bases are TGTGCCAGTAGTCCCCGGACAGGGGGTGTACTTTCCTACGAGCAGTACTTC. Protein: CASSPRTGGVLSYEQYF.

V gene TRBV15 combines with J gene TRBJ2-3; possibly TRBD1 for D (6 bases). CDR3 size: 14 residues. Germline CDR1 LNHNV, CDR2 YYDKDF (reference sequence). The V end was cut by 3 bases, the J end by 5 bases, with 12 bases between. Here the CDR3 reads CATSRDSYVDTQYF. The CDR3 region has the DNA TGTGCCACCAGCAGGGACAGTTATGTAGATACGCAGTATTTT.

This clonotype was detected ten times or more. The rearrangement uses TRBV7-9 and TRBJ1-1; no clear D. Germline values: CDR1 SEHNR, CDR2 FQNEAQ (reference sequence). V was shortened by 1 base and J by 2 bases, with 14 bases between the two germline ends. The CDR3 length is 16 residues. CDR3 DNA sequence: TGTGCCAGCAGCTTAGTTGGGCCAGCTGAAAACACTGAAGCTTTCTTT. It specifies CASSLVGPAENTEAFF.

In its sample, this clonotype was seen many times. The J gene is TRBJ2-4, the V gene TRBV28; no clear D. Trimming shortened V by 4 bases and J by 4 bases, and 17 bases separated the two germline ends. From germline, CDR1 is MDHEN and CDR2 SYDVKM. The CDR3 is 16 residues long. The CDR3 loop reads CASSSSAVRQKNIQYF. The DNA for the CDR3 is TGTGCCAGCAGTTCCTCGGCAGTTCGACAAAAAAACATTCAGTACTTC.

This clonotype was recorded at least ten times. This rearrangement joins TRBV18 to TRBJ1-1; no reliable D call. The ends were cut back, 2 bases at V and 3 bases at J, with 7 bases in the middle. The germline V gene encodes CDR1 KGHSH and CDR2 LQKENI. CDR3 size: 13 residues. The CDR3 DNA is TGTGCCAGCTCACCATCGTTAGACACTGAAGCTTTCTTT. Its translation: CASSPSLDTEAFF.

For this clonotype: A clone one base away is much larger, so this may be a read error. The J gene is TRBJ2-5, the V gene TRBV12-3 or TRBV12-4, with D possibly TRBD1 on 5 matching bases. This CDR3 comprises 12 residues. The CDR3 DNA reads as TGTGCCAGCAGTTCGACAGCCGAGACCCAGTGCTTC. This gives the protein CASSSTAETQCF.